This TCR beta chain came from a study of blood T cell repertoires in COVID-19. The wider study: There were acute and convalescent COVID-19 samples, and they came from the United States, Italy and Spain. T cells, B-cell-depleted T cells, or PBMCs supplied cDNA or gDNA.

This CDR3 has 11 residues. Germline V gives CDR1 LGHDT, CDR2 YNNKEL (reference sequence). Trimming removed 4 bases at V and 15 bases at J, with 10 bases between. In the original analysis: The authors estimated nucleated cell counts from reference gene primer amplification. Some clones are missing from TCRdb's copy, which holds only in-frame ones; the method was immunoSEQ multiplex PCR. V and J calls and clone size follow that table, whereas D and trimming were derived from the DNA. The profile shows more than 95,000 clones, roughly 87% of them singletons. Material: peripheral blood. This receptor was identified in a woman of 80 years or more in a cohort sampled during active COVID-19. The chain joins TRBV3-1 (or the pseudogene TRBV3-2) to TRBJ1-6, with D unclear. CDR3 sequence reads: CASSLPGLLHF. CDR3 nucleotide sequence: TGTGCCAGCAGCCTTCCGGGTCTCCTCCACTTT.